This T cell receptor (beta chain) was identified during a study of blood T cell repertoires in COVID-19. Study in general: Spain, Italy and the United States supplied samples that represented acute and convalescent COVID-19.

The germline gives CDR1 SEHNR, CDR2 FQNEAQ (reference sequence). This CDR3 spans 13 amino acids. V shed 3 bases and J shed 5 bases, with 9 bases lying between them. This clone was recorded only once. Here immunoSEQ multiplex PCR was the method, and the copy in TCRdb shows in-frame clones only, minus some. This table has about 400,000 clones, roughly 86% appearing once. V usage is TRBV7-9 and J usage is TRBJ2-3, with no clear D. The sequence was obtained from a woman in her thirties or forties with acute COVID-19. The specimen was PBMCs or T cells enriched from blood (not recorded which). The CDR3 DNA reads as TGTGCCAGCAGCTTGTCAGTAAAAGATACGCAGTATTTT. Translated, it gives CASSLSVKDTQYF.